This TCR beta chain was identified during a study of blood T cell repertoires in COVID-19. About the study: Nucleic acid was either cDNA or gDNA, and it came from T cells, B-cell-depleted T cells, or PBMCs.

Some clones are missing from TCRdb's copy, which holds only in-frame ones; the method was immunoSEQ multiplex PCR. The table has about 140,000 clones, roughly 89% seen once. Trimming removed 0 bases from V and 9 bases from J, with 15 bases in between. The germline gives CDR1 LGHDT, CDR2 YNNKEL (reference sequence). The CDR3 consists of 15 residues. This chain links TRBV3-1 (or the pseudogene TRBV3-2) with TRBJ1-5, with D uncertain. Sequenced sample: peripheral blood. The TCR was taken from a man between 25 and 39 years old with COVID-19, enrolled during active disease. CDR3 sequence (DNA): TGTGCCAGCAGCCAAGATCTTAGGGAAGCGGGGCCCCAGCATTTT. Its translation is CASSQDLREAGPQHF.